The 32 T cell receptor beta chains presented below share a single source sample, sequenced in a study of T-cell memory formation after mild COVID-19. TCRdb redid the calling of the 5' RACE reads with MiXCR, one entry per CDR3 protein. The sample contains 350,000 to 450,000 distinct CDR3 sequences, 24% of which appear only once. The specimen was PBMCs or a T cell subset sorted from them (not recorded which). These receptors all come from an adult woman who had mild COVID-19 (a few samples of this study predate the infection). Cell type and time point are not known.

The chain employs TRBV12-3 or TRBV12-4 and TRBJ2-1; perhaps TRBD2 as D (6 bases). The CDR3 is 14 residues long. V lost 3 bases and J lost 8, with 14 bases in between. The CDR3: CASSLFGGTDEQFF. For the CDR3, the DNA is TGTGCCAGCAGTTTGTTCGGCGGGACCGATGAGCAGTTCTTC.

This clonotype was counted only a few times. This chain joins TRBV3-1 and TRBJ1-2; D call uncertain. CDR1 LGHDT and CDR2 YNNKEL come from the germline V gene (reference sequence). The CDR3 runs 14 residues. Trimming took 0 bases from V and 2 from J, leaving 7 bases between them. CDR3 nucleotide sequence: TGTGCCAGCAGCCAAGATGTGGAAAACTATGGCTACACCTTC. It is translated as CASSQDVENYGYTF.

The J gene is TRBJ1-1, the V gene TRBV5-1; 7 nucleotides align to TRBD1. With 0 bases clipped from V and 5 bases from J, the junction kept 7 bases outside the gene matches. The germline V gene has CDR1 SGHRS and CDR2 YFSETQ. This CDR3 region has 15 residues. The chain's CDR3 is CASSLDRGRRTEAFF. The CDR3 DNA sequence: TGCGCCAGCAGCTTGGACAGGGGACGTAGAACTGAAGCTTTCTTT.

The rearrangement links TRBV4-2 to TRBJ2-7, with 8 bases aligning to TRBD1. V shed 5 bases, J shed 5 bases, and the junction held 2 bases outside the gene matches. The CDR3 extends over 12 amino acids. In germline, CDR1 is LGHNA, CDR2 YNFKEQ. CDR3: CASSKDRDEQYF. CDR3 nucleotides: TGTGCCAGCAGCAAGGACAGGGACGAGCAGTACTTC.

This clonotype was seen only a few times. The V gene is TRBV24-1, the J gene TRBJ2-5; D is unresolved. The CDR3 runs to 17 residues. V shed 4 bases and J shed 0 bases, with 17 bases lying between them. Looked up from germline, CDR1 is KGHDR and CDR2 is SFDVKD. CDR3 sequence reads: CATSETPPRAYQETQYF. DNA of the CDR3: TGTGCCACCAGTGAGACTCCCCCCCGGGCGTACCAAGAGACCCAGTACTTC.

The V and J genes are TRBV30 and TRBJ2-7, with D perhaps TRBD1 or TRBD2 (6 bases each). Trimming took off 6 bases at V and 3 bases at J, with 18 bases between the two ends. The CDR3 has 14 amino acids. Germline CDR1 is GTSNPN and CDR2 is SVGIG (reference sequence). CDR3 in amino acids: CACHHRGDRYEQYF. DNA of the CDR3: TGTGCCTGCCATCATAGGGGGGATCGCTACGAGCAGTACTTC.

The rearrangement joins TRBV18 to TRBJ2-3, with 11 bases that match TRBD2. The CDR3 extends over 16 amino acids. Per germline, CDR1 KGHSH and CDR2 LQKENI. Trimming took 4 bases from V and 2 from J; bases not matched to a gene: 5. This CDR3 is CASSHYSGRVTDTQYF. The DNA of the CDR3 is TGTGCCAGCTCACACTATAGCGGGAGGGTCACAGATACGCAGTATTTT.

This clonotype was recorded a few times. V is TRBV5-1 and J is TRBJ2-1, with D possibly being TRBD2 (5 bases). The CDR3 extends over 15 amino acids. Germline CDR1 reads SGHRS; CDR2 reads YFSETQ. With 2 bases removed from V and 3 bases from J, the gap between germline ends came to 12 bases. The chain's CDR3 is CASSLLDTGYNEQFF. For the CDR3, the DNA is TGCGCCAGCAGCTTACTAGACACCGGCTACAATGAGCAGTTCTTC.

The chain combines TRBV5-4 with TRBJ2-1; D is perhaps TRBD1 or TRBD2 (5 bases each). The V gene's germline CDR1 is SGHNT and CDR2 YYREEE (reference sequence). Trimming stripped 9 bases from V and 1 base from J, with 14 bases between. There are 14 residues in the CDR3. In DNA form, the CDR3 reads TGTGCCACGTCAGGGACCATGTCCTACAATGAGCAGTTCTTC. Translated, it gives CATSGTMSYNEQFF.

The chain is built from TRBV7-2 and TRBJ2-5; perhaps TRBD2 as D (6 bases). The CDR3 has 15 amino acids. Germline V gene lookup returns CDR1 SGHTA and CDR2 FQGNSA. Trimming removed 3 bases at V and 5 bases at J, with 16 bases between. CDR3: CASSFTAAGRETQYF. The CDR3 DNA reads as TGTGCCAGCAGCTTCACTGCGGCGGGGCGGGAGACCCAGTACTTC.

The V gene is TRBV3-1, the J gene TRBJ2-1, with 9 bases matching TRBD2. V was pared by 1 base and J by 6 bases, with 10 bases of the junction left unmatched. The CDR3 contains 17 residues. Germline V gene data show CDR1 as LGHDT and CDR2 as YNNKEL (reference sequence). The CDR3 coding sequence is TGTGCCAGCAGCCAAGGCCTTCTAGCGGGATGGCTCAATGAGCAGTTCTTC. Residues: CASSQGLLAGWLNEQFF.

The chain links TRBV20-1 to TRBJ2-5; 8 bases agree with TRBD2. The CDR3 contains 15 residues. V gave up 4 bases and J gave up 5 bases; unmatched junction bases: 12. Germline values: CDR1 DFQATT, CDR2 SNEGSKA (reference sequence). The CDR3 loop is CSAKDREGLGETQYF. The CDR3 bases are TGCAGTGCTAAGGATCGGGAGGGATTGGGTGAGACCCAGTACTTC.

The V gene is TRBV20-1, the J gene TRBJ1-2; D gene ambiguous. Looked up from germline, CDR1 is DFQATT and CDR2 is SNEGSKA (reference sequence). V dropped 2 bases and J dropped 2 bases, with 9 bases sitting between them. The CDR3 is made up of 13 amino acids. As DNA, the CDR3 is TGCAGTGCTAGAATTGGCAGCAACTATGGCTACACCTTC. It specifies CSARIGSNYGYTF.

The V call is TRBV6-1, the J call TRBJ2-2, with a tentative D call TRBD1 (6 bases). Germline assignment: CDR1 MNHNS and CDR2 SASEGT. This CDR3 contains 18 residues. V lost 0 bases and J 0 bases, leaving 14 bases between the germline ends. The DNA for the CDR3 is TGTGCCAGCAGTGAAGCGCTAATGGGGGCAGCGAACACCGGGGAGCTGTTTTTT. Its translation: CASSEALMGAANTGELFF.

This chain connects TRBV20-1 to TRBJ1-1, with TRBD1 identical over 8 bases. The V gene end was trimmed by 5 bases and the J gene end by 1 base; junction bases not matched to a gene: 9. The CDR3 length is 15 residues. The germline gives CDR1 DFQATT, CDR2 SNEGSKA (reference sequence). CDR3 amino acids: CSAGSTGTGNTEAFF. The CDR3 DNA reads TGCAGTGCTGGGTCTACCGGGACAGGGAACACTGAAGCTTTCTTT.

The gene calls are TRBV24-1 and TRBJ1-1; 8 bases align to TRBD1. V shed 8 bases and J 7 bases; nucleotides not matched to a gene: 5. Germline V gene sequence: CDR1 KGHDR, CDR2 SFDVKD. The CDR3 loop spans 12 amino acids. CDR3 sequence reads: CATTGTGSEAFF. CDR3 sequence (DNA): TGTGCCACCACCGGGACAGGCAGTGAAGCTTTCTTT.

This sequence joins TRBV5-4 and TRBJ2-3; 8 positions agree with TRBD2. Germline-derived CDR1 and CDR2 are SGHNT and YYREEE (reference sequence). After removal of 3 bases from V and 2 bases from J, the junction contained 2 bases not matched to a gene. This CDR3 has 14 amino acids. The CDR3 DNA reads TGTGCCAGCAGCTCAGCGGGGGACACAGATACGCAGTATTTT. It translates to CASSSAGDTDTQYF.

DNA for the CDR3: TGTGCCAGCAGCCAAGCCTGGGGAAGCTCTGGGGCCAACGTCCTGACTTTC. This codes for CASSQAWGSSGANVLTF. J is TRBJ2-6 and V is TRBV3-1; no firm D call. The V gene's germline CDR1 is LGHDT and CDR2 YNNKEL (reference sequence). Trimming cost V 1 base and J 0 bases, with 10 bases left between them. CDR3 length equals 17 residues.

V and J are TRBV25-1 and TRBJ2-3, with 9 bases identical to TRBD2. From germline, CDR1 is MGHDK and CDR2 SYGVNS. Trimming took 2 bases from V and 11 from J; bases not matched to a gene: 8. CDR3 size: 14 residues. The CDR3 DNA is TGTGCCAGCAGTGAAGCGTGGAGCGGGGGGCAGCAGTATTTT. It specifies CASSEAWSGGQQYF.

This clonotype was observed a handful of times. This chain joins TRBV14 and TRBJ2-7; 12 bases fit TRBD1. Germline assignment: CDR1 SGHDN and CDR2 FVKESK. The CDR3 covers 16 residues. Trimming removed 5 bases from V and 3 bases from J; junction bases left unmatched: 8. CDR3 in DNA: TGTGCCAGCAGCGATGGGACAGGGGGCTTTAACTACGAGCAGTACTTC. This translates into CASSDGTGGFNYEQYF.

This clonotype was counted between two and nine times. The chain employs TRBV19 and TRBJ1-1; D gene uncertain. CDR3 length: 14 residues. Looked up from germline, CDR1 is LNHDA and CDR2 is SQIVND (reference sequence). The ends were cut back, 3 bases at V and 1 base at J, with 9 bases in the middle. The CDR3 here is CASSMRTPNTEAFF. The CDR3 nucleotides are TGTGCCAGTAGTATGAGGACCCCGAACACTGAAGCTTTCTTT.

The sample holds a few counts of this clonotype. The V and J genes are TRBV29-1 and TRBJ1-1; D perhaps matches TRBD1 (5 bases). Between the trimmed V and J ends, which lost 6 bases and 6 bases, there was a span of 17 bases. The length of the CDR3 is 13 residues. CDR1 is SQVTM and CDR2 is ANQGSEA in the germline V gene. The CDR3 nucleotides read TGCAGCGTCAAGGCGCAAGGACACGCTGAAGCTTTCTTT. Its protein product is CSVKAQGHAEAFF. Based on the CDR3 plus reference TRBV29-1 and TRBJ1-1, the full variable domain is SAVISQKPSRDICQRGTSLTIQCQVDSQVTMMFWYRQQPGQSLTLIATANQGSEATYESGFVIDKFPISRPNLTFSTLTVSNMSPEDSSIYLCSVKAQGHAEAFFGQGTRLTVV.

This clonotype was seen a handful of times. The V gene is TRBV5-1, the J gene TRBJ2-1; D is unresolved. CDR3 length: 15 amino acids. Trimming shortened V by 0 bases and J by 5 bases, and 12 bases separated the two germline ends. Germline assignment: CDR1 SGHRS and CDR2 YFSETQ. The CDR3 bases are TGCGCCAGCAGCTTGGCCGGCAGGAGAGACAATGAGCAGTTCTTC. It specifies CASSLAGRRDNEQFF.

The chain links TRBV7-9 to TRBJ1-2, with 10 bases lining up with TRBD1. This CDR3 spans 16 amino acids. CDR1 is SEHNR and CDR2 is FQNEAQ in the germline V gene (reference sequence). The ends lost 1 base at V and 0 bases at J; junction bases unmatched: 2. This CDR3 reads CASSLGQGATNYGYTF. DNA for the CDR3: TGTGCCAGCAGCTTAGGACAGGGGGCGACTAACTATGGCTACACCTTC.

V and J are TRBV12-3 or TRBV12-4 and TRBJ1-1; unclear D gene. This CDR3 has 11 residues. V was clipped by 2 bases and J by 7 bases, with 5 bases between them. In DNA form, the CDR3 reads TGTGCCAGCAGTTTAAACCGTGAAGCTTTCTTT. Protein product: CASSLNREAFF.

This sequence joins TRBV29-1 and TRBJ2-5; D unclear. CDR1 is SQVTM, CDR2 ANQGSEA, per germline. V dropped 4 bases and J dropped 5 bases, with 2 bases sitting between them. The CDR3 contains 9 residues. The chain's CDR3 is CSVAETQYF. Here the CDR3 DNA reads TGCAGCGTTGCGGAGACCCAGTACTTC. The full variable domain, its missing parts supplied by reference TRBV29-1 and TRBJ2-5, is SAVISQKPSRDICQRGTSLTIQCQVDSQVTMMFWYRQQPGQSLTLIATANQGSEATYESGFVIDKFPISRPNLTFSTLTVSNMSPEDSSIYLCSVAETQYFGPGTRLLVL.

This clonotype showed up just a few times. The chain carries TRBV5-1 and TRBJ2-5; D is ambiguous. CDR3 size: 12 residues. V lost 5 bases, J lost 2 bases, and 7 bases lay in between. Per the germline V gene, CDR1 is SGHRS and CDR2 is YFSETQ. CDR3 residues: CASSTTQETQYF. The CDR3 coding sequence is TGCGCCAGCAGTACAACACAAGAGACCCAGTACTTC.

As regards this clonotype: One end of the junction is discordant with germline, which a read error may explain. This chain links TRBV5-1 with TRBJ2-3; 10 bases align to TRBD2. Per the germline V gene, CDR1 is SGHRS and CDR2 is YFSETQ. This CDR3 is built from 17 residues. CDR3 in amino acids: CASSLRSGGVDTDTHYF. The CDR3 region has the DNA TGCGCCAGCAGCTTGCGAAGCGGGGGGGTGGACACAGATACGCATTATTTT.

This sequence joins TRBV29-1 and TRBJ2-5; no clear D. Trimming took 1 base from V and 3 from J, leaving 12 bases between them. Germline V lookup: CDR1 SQVTM, CDR2 ANQGSEA. This CDR3 is built from 14 residues. CDR3 in amino acids: CSVEGQGREETQYF. The CDR3 DNA sequence: TGCAGCGTTGAAGGACAAGGTCGGGAAGAGACCCAGTACTTC.

The chain employs TRBV7-3 and TRBJ1-2; D unclear. CDR1 is SGHTA, CDR2 FQGTGA, per germline. The V and J ends lost 3 bases and 3 bases respectively, with 11 bases between them. The CDR3 consists of 14 residues. DNA for the CDR3: TGTGCCAGCAGCTTCGGCGCTACAGACTATGGCTACACCTTC. Its protein is CASSFGATDYGYTF.

This clonotype has a handful of counts. This chain uses TRBV5-1 with TRBJ2-7; D gene uncertain. Germline CDR1 SGHRS, CDR2 YFSETQ. The germline V and J ends were trimmed by 3 bases and 0 bases, with 10 bases remaining between them. CDR3 length: 14 amino acids. The CDR3 region has the DNA TGCGCCAGCAGCTCTGATCCTGGCTCCTACGAGCAGTACTTC. It codes for CASSSDPGSYEQYF.

This clonotype was seen a few times. The genes are TRBV7-3 and TRBJ2-3; D perhaps matches TRBD2 (7 bases). V was pared by 5 bases and J by 4 bases, with 13 bases between. Germline lookup yields CDR1 SGHTA and CDR2 FQGTGA. This CDR3 has 14 residues. CDR3 sequence: CASSPWGGADTQYF. In DNA, the CDR3 is TGTGCCAGCAGCCCGTGGGGGGGCGCAGATACGCAGTATTTT.